This is a list of T cell receptor beta chains from one sample in a study of blood T cells in healthy people across ages. In TCRdb, the 5' RACE reads were re-called with MiXCR into one record per CDR3 protein. The sample lists roughly 700,000 distinct CDR3 sequences; just under 25% were seen once. This sample was also put to use in a study of T cells of mothers and their children.

The sequenced material came from blood. These receptors were collected from a boy under 18 in good health. Both conserved end residues are part of each CDR3. D genes are given only for firm matches. Clone sizes are given selectively: once, few, many, or a class where the clone is expanded.

v_call: TRBV20-1
d_call: -
j_call: TRBJ1-2
clone_size: -
cdr3_nt: TGCAGTGCTAGAGTGTCCAGGGGACCTGGCTACACCTTC
cdr3_aa: CSARVSRGPGYTF

v_call: TRBV5-1
d_call: -
j_call: TRBJ2-7
clone_size: few
cdr3_nt: TGCGCCAGCAGTACAACCTATAGCGGTTCCGGGGAGCAGTACTTC
cdr3_aa: CASSTTYSGSGEQYF

v_call: TRBV29-1
d_call: TRBD1
j_call: TRBJ2-6
clone_size: few
cdr3_nt: TGCAGCGTTGAAGAGGATGGGACAGGGGGCGCCGGGGCCAACGTCCTGACTTTC
cdr3_aa: CSVEEDGTGGAGANVLTF

v_call: TRBV3-1
d_call: TRBD2
j_call: TRBJ2-3
clone_size: -
cdr3_nt: TGTGCCAGCAGCCAGACTAGCGGGAGACCCACAGATACGCAGTATTTT
cdr3_aa: CASSQTSGRPTDTQYF

v_call: TRBV10-3
d_call: -
j_call: TRBJ1-2
clone_size: few
cdr3_nt: TGTGCCATCACCCCTGGGGGGGTGGGCTATGGCTACACCTTC
cdr3_aa: CAITPGGVGYGYTF

v_call: TRBV5-1
d_call: -
j_call: TRBJ2-7
clone_size: few
cdr3_nt: TGCGCCAGCAGCCCGGACACTGGTTTGTACGAGCAGTACTTC
cdr3_aa: CASSPDTGLYEQYF

v_call: TRBV28
d_call: -
j_call: TRBJ2-5
clone_size: few
cdr3_nt: TGTGCCAGCAGCCTAGGGGTTATGACAGCCCAAGAGACCCAGTACTTC
cdr3_aa: CASSLGVMTAQETQYF

v_call: TRBV3-1
d_call: TRBD2
j_call: TRBJ2-3
clone_size: -
cdr3_nt: TGTGCCAGCAGCCAAGGCTTAGCGGGGGGGGGAGATACGCAGTATTTT
cdr3_aa: CASSQGLAGGGDTQYF

v_call: TRBV6-2/TRBV6-3
d_call: TRBD1
j_call: TRBJ1-5
clone_size: few
cdr3_nt: TGTGCCAGCAGTTTCCCAGGGGGCGCGGGGCAGCCCCAGCATTTT
cdr3_aa: CASSFPGGAGQPQHF

v_call: TRBV20-1
d_call: TRBD1
j_call: TRBJ1-2
clone_size: few
cdr3_nt: TGCAGTGCTAGGAACAGGGGAGAAGACTATGGCTACACCTTC
cdr3_aa: CSARNRGEDYGYTF

v_call: TRBV5-1
d_call: -
j_call: TRBJ2-7
clone_size: -
cdr3_nt: TGCGCCAGCAGCTTGGGTTACGGGGTTTCCTACGAGCAGTACTTC
cdr3_aa: CASSLGYGVSYEQYF

v_call: TRBV7-9
d_call: -
j_call: TRBJ1-1
clone_size: -
cdr3_nt: TGTGCCAGCAGCCTAGAGGACATCGCCGGGGCTTTCTTT
cdr3_aa: CASSLEDIAGAFF

v_call: TRBV6-2/TRBV6-3
d_call: -
j_call: TRBJ1-1
clone_size: few
cdr3_nt: TGTGCCAGCAGTTACATGTACATGAACACTGAAGCTTTCTTT
cdr3_aa: CASSYMYMNTEAFF

v_call: TRBV12-3/TRBV12-4
d_call: -
j_call: TRBJ2-7
clone_size: few
cdr3_nt: TGTGCCAGCAGTGCGACAGATTCCTACGAGCAGTACTTC
cdr3_aa: CASSATDSYEQYF

v_call: TRBV29-1
d_call: -
j_call: TRBJ1-1
clone_size: few
cdr3_nt: TGCAGCGTTGAAGCCTATCTGAACACTGAAGCTTTCTTT
cdr3_aa: CSVEAYLNTEAFF

v_call: TRBV29-1
d_call: TRBD2
j_call: TRBJ2-5
clone_size: few
cdr3_nt: TGCAGCGTGTTGACTAGCGGGAGCGGCAATGAGCAGCTCTTC
cdr3_aa: CSVLTSGSGNEQLF

v_call: TRBV20-1
d_call: TRBD1
j_call: TRBJ2-5
clone_size: -
cdr3_nt: TGCAGTGCTAGAGATGTAGACAGGGGAGGAGAGACCCAGTACTTC
cdr3_aa: CSARDVDRGGETQYF

v_call: TRBV5-1
d_call: -
j_call: TRBJ2-2
clone_size: few
cdr3_nt: TGCGCCAGCAGCTTTCTGACAGGGAACACCGGGGAGCTGTTTTTT
cdr3_aa: CASSFLTGNTGELFF

v_call: TRBV7-2
d_call: TRBD1
j_call: TRBJ2-1
clone_size: -
cdr3_nt: TGTGCCAGCAGCTTACAGTCCGGGACAGCCTACAATGAGCAGTTCTTC
cdr3_aa: CASSLQSGTAYNEQFF

v_call: TRBV5-1
d_call: -
j_call: TRBJ1-4
clone_size: -
cdr3_nt: TGCGCCAGCAGTTTCGCTGGTGTAGGGGAAAAACTGTTTTTT
cdr3_aa: CASSFAGVGEKLFF

v_call: TRBV2
d_call: -
j_call: TRBJ2-5
clone_size: -
cdr3_nt: TGTGCCAGCAGTGGGGGCGTGACGAGGGAGACCCAGTACTTC
cdr3_aa: CASSGGVTRETQYF

v_call: TRBV27
d_call: -
j_call: TRBJ2-5
clone_size: -
cdr3_nt: TGTGCCAGCAGTTTCCCCGGGGCCCAGATTCAGTACTTC
cdr3_aa: CASSFPGAQIQYF

v_call: TRBV6-5
d_call: TRBD1
j_call: TRBJ2-7
clone_size: -
cdr3_nt: TGTGCCAGCTTTTCCGCCGGGACAGGGGCCTACGAGCAGTACTTC
cdr3_aa: CASFSAGTGAYEQYF

v_call: TRBV6-2/TRBV6-3
d_call: -
j_call: TRBJ2-2
clone_size: few
cdr3_nt: TGTGCCAGCAGGGAGGTTCGGGAGCTGTTTTTT
cdr3_aa: CASREVRELFF

v_call: TRBV3-1
d_call: -
j_call: TRBJ2-5
clone_size: -
cdr3_nt: TGTGCCAGCAGCCAAGATGAGGTTGGGACTTTAGAGACCCAGTACTTC
cdr3_aa: CASSQDEVGTLETQYF

v_call: TRBV3-1
d_call: -
j_call: TRBJ2-5
clone_size: -
cdr3_nt: TGTGCCAGCAGCCAAGAGGTGGGACCGGAAGAGACCCAGTACTTC
cdr3_aa: CASSQEVGPEETQYF

v_call: TRBV20-1
d_call: -
j_call: TRBJ1-3
clone_size: few
cdr3_nt: TGCAGTGCTGGTGACTGGAGCTCTGGAAACACCATATATTTT
cdr3_aa: CSAGDWSSGNTIYF

v_call: TRBV12-3/TRBV12-4
d_call: -
j_call: TRBJ1-4
clone_size: few
cdr3_nt: TGTGCCAGCAGTTTCCGGGGCCGACGGGAAAAACTGTTTTTT
cdr3_aa: CASSFRGRREKLFF

v_call: TRBV4-1
d_call: -
j_call: TRBJ2-5
clone_size: few
cdr3_nt: TGCGCCAGCAGCGGACTCCTTCAAGAGACCCAGTACTTC
cdr3_aa: CASSGLLQETQYF

v_call: TRBV7-3
d_call: -
j_call: TRBJ2-1
clone_size: few
cdr3_nt: TGTGCCAGCAGCTTATCAAGCGGAGTGAATGAGCAGTTCTTC
cdr3_aa: CASSLSSGVNEQFF

v_call: TRBV3-1
d_call: -
j_call: TRBJ2-3
clone_size: -
cdr3_nt: TGTGCCAGCAGCCAAGCCAGGGGAGATACGCAGTATTTT
cdr3_aa: CASSQARGDTQYF

v_call: TRBV12-3/TRBV12-4
d_call: TRBD2
j_call: TRBJ2-5
clone_size: -
cdr3_nt: TGTGCCAGCACCCCGACTAGCAGGCAAGAGACCCAGTACTTC
cdr3_aa: CASTPTSRQETQYF

v_call: TRBV5-6
d_call: TRBD2
j_call: TRBJ2-5
clone_size: -
cdr3_nt: TGTGCCAGCAGCCCTTCGACTAGCGGGGGATTTGGGACCCAGTACTTC
cdr3_aa: CASSPSTSGGFGTQYF

v_call: TRBV7-6
d_call: TRBD1
j_call: TRBJ2-1
clone_size: -
cdr3_nt: TGTGCCAGCAGTGCCGATGGCGGGACAGGGACCAATGAGCAGTTCTTC
cdr3_aa: CASSADGGTGTNEQFF

v_call: TRBV7-9
d_call: TRBD1
j_call: TRBJ2-7
clone_size: -
cdr3_nt: TGTGCCAGCAGCTCAGGGACAGGGCTTAACGAGCAGTACTTC
cdr3_aa: CASSSGTGLNEQYF

v_call: TRBV20-1
d_call: TRBD2
j_call: TRBJ2-5
clone_size: few
cdr3_nt: TGCAGTGCTAGAGATGGGGCGACTAGCGGGGGGGAGGATACCCAGTACTTC
cdr3_aa: CSARDGATSGGEDTQYF

v_call: TRBV7-2
d_call: TRBD1
j_call: TRBJ2-2
clone_size: -
cdr3_nt: TGTGCCAGCAGCTTCGCAGGGGGGAACACCGGGGAGCTGTTTTTT
cdr3_aa: CASSFAGGNTGELFF

v_call: TRBV5-1
d_call: -
j_call: TRBJ1-1
clone_size: -
cdr3_nt: TGCGCCAGCAGCTTGTGGCAGGAGAACACTGAAGCTTTCTTT
cdr3_aa: CASSLWQENTEAFF